In this sample, the clone carrying this T cell receptor beta chain turned up many times. The antigen is unknown. The data were taken from a study of T cells in Graves' hyperthyroidism and ophthalmopathy. Study-wide results and caveats: Ophthalmopathy was identified by the model a median 6.5 months ahead of onset. Ophthalmopathy and stable hyperthyroidism were separated by a 13 V-J model.

Patients with uncontrolled infections, other autoimmune diseases, pregnancy or lactation were excluded. The PBMCs were taken from over 9.5 ml of fresh peripheral blood. The germline V and J ends were trimmed by 3 bases and 4 bases, with 10 bases remaining between them. The length of the CDR3 is 14 residues. CDR1 and CDR2 (germline): MNHNS, SASEGT. RNA transcripts served as the template for amplifying TCR beta CDR3 regions. HTBI primers were employed in a first-round RT-PCR of the TCR CDR3. TCRdb re-derived calls from the multiplex PCR reads in MiXCR, one entry per CDR3 protein. The sample has under 350,000 distinct CDR3 sequences, about 13% seen once.

This receptor was taken from a woman in her thirties or forties with Graves' hyperthyroidism. Sequenced material: blood. V usage is TRBV6-1 and J usage is TRBJ2-1; D is unresolved. CDR3 in DNA: TGTGCCAGCAGTGATGGAGACGCATACAATGAGCAGTTCTTC. This sequence encodes CASSDGDAYNEQFF.